The 20 T cell receptor beta chains below were found in one sample sequenced in a study of tumor-infiltrating lymphocytes in primary liver carcinoma. Extraction also yielded germline DNA, while blood RNA was obtained from unsorted whole blood. Synthesis of TCR beta cDNA was carried out from 450 to 650 ng total RNA with a constant-region primer. A slightly modified ARM-PCR protocol with three nested multiplex PCR rounds produced these TCR beta libraries. PCR rounds one and two used TRBV1-TRBV30 forward primers with a C-beta reverse primer for 10 cycles each. TCRdb analysed the multiplex PCR reads with MiXCR anew, one entry per CDR3 protein. The sample includes around 170,000 distinct CDR3 sequences, 60% of them seen just once. The specimen sequenced was peripheral blood. The origin of the receptors is a man aged 35 to 55 with primary liver carcinoma and hepatitis B virus infection.

This rearrangement joins TRBV28 to TRBJ2-7; D call uncertain. V lost 10 bases and J lost 9, with 16 bases in between. The CDR3 consists of 11 residues. Germline V gene lookup returns CDR1 MDHEN and CDR2 SYDVKM. The CDR3 DNA is TGTGCCATCCAGGAAACAGTCGGGCAGTACTTC. This sequence encodes CAIQETVGQYF.

The rearrangement uses TRBV4-2 and TRBJ2-7; D may match TRBD1 or TRBD2 (5 bases each). This CDR3 has 15 residues. Germline V gene lookup returns CDR1 LGHNA and CDR2 YNFKEQ. V was pared by 0 bases and J by 2 bases, with 11 bases between. The CDR3 loop reads CASSQDPGSAYEQYF. The DNA of the CDR3 is TGTGCCAGCAGCCAAGACCCAGGGAGCGCCTACGAGCAGTACTTC.

The V gene is TRBV6-5, the J gene TRBJ1-2, with D hard to call. Germline-derived CDR1 and CDR2 are MNHEY and SVGAGI. V was shortened by 0 bases and J by 3 bases, with 11 bases between the two germline ends. This CDR3 has 15 residues. The CDR3 sequence is CASSYSGIEYYGYTF. In nucleotides, the CDR3 is TGTGCCAGCAGTTACTCGGGAATCGAATACTATGGCTACACCTTC.

The table lists this clonotype with a few counts. The V call is TRBV12-3 or TRBV12-4, the J call TRBJ1-3, with TRBD1 matching 9 bases. The CDR3 has 14 amino acids. V shed 4 bases, J shed 6 bases, and the junction held 4 bases outside the gene matches. The CDR3 DNA reads TGTGCCAGCAGTTCGGGACAGGGCTTAAACACCATATATTTT. Translation gives CASSSGQGLNTIYF.

This chain links TRBV11-2 with TRBJ2-1; D ambiguous. This CDR3 contains 15 residues. Per the germline V gene, CDR1 is SGHAT and CDR2 is FQNNGV. V was trimmed by 5 bases and J by 2 bases, leaving 13 bases between them. CDR3 region: CASSHSSVAYNEQFF. For the CDR3, the DNA is TGTGCCAGCAGCCACTCCAGCGTAGCCTACAATGAGCAGTTCTTC.

This sequence joins TRBV29-1 and TRBJ2-1; 8 bases map to TRBD1. The CDR3 is made up of 13 amino acids. Germline CDR1 is SQVTM and CDR2 is ANQGSEA. The J segment lost 4 bases and the V segment lost 6 bases, leaving 5 bases of the junction unmatched. The DNA of the CDR3 is TGCAGCGTACGACAGGGGAGATACAATGAGCAGTTCTTC. As protein: CSVRQGRYNEQFF.

Worth noting for this clonotype: The junction departs from the called germline gene at one end, perhaps through a read error. This chain connects TRBV4-2 to TRBJ2-1; D not certain. The CDR3 is 12 residues long. Germline CDR1 reads LGHNA; CDR2 reads YNFKEQ. CDR3 sequence: CASSQVGSEQFF. The CDR3 DNA reads as TGTGCCAGCAGTCAAGTAGGCTCTGAGCAGTTCTTC.

In its sample, this clonotype was seen many times. The chain couples TRBV6-6 to TRBJ2-3; TRBD1 matches at 8 bases. Losses at the gene ends were 6 bases for V and 5 bases for J; bases not matched to a gene: 7. CDR3 length equals 14 residues. Germline V CDR1 and CDR2: MNHNY, SVGAGI (reference sequence). CDR3 loop: CASRPGGAGDTQYF. The CDR3 coding sequence is TGTGCCAGCAGGCCAGGGGGCGCAGGAGATACGCAGTATTTT.

Notes on this clonotype: A much larger clone sits a single nucleotide away, making a read error possible. J is TRBJ1-1 and V is TRBV11-2; tentatively, D is TRBD1 (5 bases). Per germline, CDR1 SGHAT and CDR2 FQNNGV. This CDR3 contains 16 residues. CDR3: CANSLGYRGRGTEAFF. CDR3 coding DNA: TGTGCCAACAGCTTAGGGTACCGGGGTCGGGGGACTGAAGCTTTCTTT. Together with reference TRBV11-2 and TRBJ1-1, the CDR3 gives the full variable domain: EAGVAQSPRYKIIEKRQSVAFWCNPISGHATLYWYQQILGQGPKLLIQFQNNGVVDDSQLPKDRFSAERLKGVDSTLKIQPAKLEDSAVYLCANSLGYRGRGTEAFFGQGTRLTVV.

Turning to this clonotype: With a much larger clone just one base away, this may be a read error. No conserved phenylalanine or tryptophan ends this CDR3, so it is likely a read error. Because the CDR3's place on the DNA is in doubt, the DNA is left out and the CDR3 is given as listed by TCRdb. The CDR3 is CSVETSGDVRFL. The chain employs TRBV29-1 and TRBJ2-1; no check of the table's D call, TRBD2, against the DNA was made. The CDR3 is 12 residues long, ends included. The germline V gene has CDR1 SQVTM and CDR2 ANQGSEA.

The rearrangement links TRBV6-1 to TRBJ1-4; weak D call: TRBD1 (5 bases). V lost 6 bases, J lost 2 bases, and 10 bases lay in between. CDR1 is MNHNS, CDR2 SASEGT, per germline. The CDR3 length is 14 residues. The CDR3 region is CASRQGSTNEKLFF. In DNA, the CDR3 is TGTGCCAGCAGGCAGGGTTCGACTAATGAAAAACTGTTTTTT.

Of note for this clonotype: Since no conserved phenylalanine or tryptophan closes the CDR3, a read error is the likely cause. The chain uses TRBV11-1 and TRBJ2-2; no reliable D call. The CDR3 runs 13 residues. Looked up from germline, CDR1 is SGHAT and CDR2 is FQDESV (reference sequence). CDR3 DNA: TGTGCCAGCAGCCGGAGTACTACCGCGGAGCTGTTTCTT. It yields the protein CASSRSTTAELFL.

To note about this clonotype: A read error may be the cause here, since a much bigger clone is one base away. J is TRBJ2-3 and V is TRBV11-1, with 12 bases identical to TRBD2. Germline V CDR1 and CDR2: SGHAT, FQDESV (reference sequence). The CDR3 consists of 20 residues. DNA for the CDR3: TGTGCCAACAGCCTCAGTAGGCTAGCGGGAGGGCCGGGTTTGACAGATACGCAGTATTTT. Its translation is CANSLSRLAGGPGLTDTQYF. The full variable domain, completed using reference TRBV11-1 and TRBJ2-3, is EAEVAQSPRYKITEKSQAVAFWCDPISGHATLYWYRQILGQGPELLVQFQDESVVDDSQLPKDRFSAERLKGVDSTLKIQPAELGDSAMYLCANSLSRLAGGPGLTDTQYFGPGTRLTVL.

The V gene is TRBV28, the J gene TRBJ2-5; 9 bases line up with TRBD2. Trimming at V came to 5 bases and at J to 7 bases, leaving 8 bases not matched to a gene. Germline V gene data show CDR1 as MDHEN and CDR2 as SYDVKM. This CDR3 has 14 amino acids. In nucleotides, the CDR3 is TGTGCCAGCAGTGCCCCGGGACTAGCAAGGACCCAGTACTTC. This gives the protein CASSAPGLARTQYF.

In the case of this clonotype: Mismatch with germline at one junction end may stem from a read error. J is TRBJ2-3 and V is TRBV4-2; TRBD2 agrees at 10 bases. CDR3 length equals 20 residues. The V gene's germline CDR1 is LGHNA and CDR2 YNFKEQ. The CDR3 protein is CASCQEGLAGDGTSTDTQYF. In nucleotides, the CDR3 is TGTGCCAGCTGCCAAGAAGGGCTAGCGGGAGATGGGACTAGCACAGATACGCAGTATTTT.

This clonotype was observed many times. V gene TRBV6-1 combines with J gene TRBJ2-7; D uncertain. In germline, CDR1 is MNHNS, CDR2 SASEGT. Trimming took off 4 bases at V and 6 bases at J, with 13 bases between the two ends. The CDR3 covers 13 residues. The CDR3: CASSVGPSGEQYF. DNA for the CDR3: TGTGCCAGCAGTGTAGGGCCCTCAGGCGAGCAGTACTTC.

This rearrangement joins TRBV2 to TRBJ2-3; D remains ambiguous. The germline gives CDR1 SNHLY, CDR2 FYNNEI. This CDR3 region has 12 residues. V lost 6 bases and J 7 bases, leaving 11 bases between the germline ends. CDR3 protein: CASSAGPNTQYF. The CDR3 DNA sequence: TGTGCCAGCAGCGCCGGGCCCAATACGCAGTATTTT.

This clonotype was counted once. The rearrangement uses TRBV18 and TRBJ2-5; weak D call: TRBD2 (6 bases). V was cut by 4 bases and J by 10 bases, with 19 bases left in between. Germline CDR1 and CDR2: KGHSH and LQKENI. The CDR3 runs 14 residues. The CDR3 reads CASSQLAPPGIQYF. The CDR3 DNA reads TGTGCCAGCTCACAACTAGCCCCTCCAGGGATCCAGTACTTC.

The chain carries TRBV7-9 and TRBJ2-5; D uncertain. The CDR3 is made up of 13 amino acids. CDR1 SEHNR and CDR2 FQNEAQ come from the germline V gene (reference sequence). Deletions cut 3 bases from V and 4 bases from J, with 9 bases between. The CDR3 loop is CASSLGSGETQYF. In nucleotides, the CDR3 is TGTGCCAGCAGCTTGGGTTCGGGAGAGACCCAGTACTTC.

This clonotype was observed a few times. The chain carries TRBV10-3 and TRBJ2-7; maybe TRBD1 (5 bases). CDR1 ENHRY and CDR2 SYGVKD come from the germline V gene. V shed 8 bases and J shed 2 bases, with 22 bases lying between them. The CDR3 totals 16 residues. This CDR3 is CAIGVSAAGQTYEQYF. The CDR3, as DNA: TGTGCCATCGGGGTCTCGGCGGCAGGGCAGACCTACGAGCAGTACTTC.